This T cell receptor (beta chain) appears in the sequencing data of a study of blood T cell repertoires in COVID-19. Here immunoSEQ multiplex PCR was the method, and the copy in TCRdb shows in-frame clones only, minus some. The data hold about 59,000 clones, with 65% to 80% observed a single time. This CDR3 is built from 15 residues. CDR1 is LGHDT and CDR2 is YNNKEL in the germline V gene (reference sequence). V shed 3 bases and J 6 bases; nucleotides not matched to a gene: 5. This clonotype originated in a man aged 55-75 years with acute or convalescent COVID-19. The chain links TRBV3-1 (or the pseudogene TRBV3-2) to TRBJ2-2; 9 positions match TRBD2. The specimen was peripheral blood. This CDR3 is CASSHSGSGSGELFF. As DNA, the CDR3 is TGTGCCAGCAGCCATAGCGGGAGTGGCTCCGGGGAGCTGTTTTTT.